This TCR beta chain was observed in a study of blood T cell repertoires in COVID-19. Study as a whole: Samples representing acute and convalescent COVID-19 were sourced from the United States, Italy and Spain. Nucleic acid was either cDNA or gDNA, and it came from T cells, B-cell-depleted T cells, or PBMCs.

This clone was seen just once. Study processing details: How many nucleated cells were present was estimated from reference gene primer amplification. TCRdb's table, derived via immunoSEQ multiplex PCR, lists solely in-frame clones and lacks some. V and J calls and clone size are those listed in that table; D and trimming were worked out from the DNA. The repertoire consists of approximately 150,000 clones, with approximately 90% occurring once and the leading ten covering just over 3%. V was cut by 4 bases and J by 3 bases, with 7 bases left in between. Germline values: CDR1 MDHEN, CDR2 SYDVKM. CDR3 length equals 12 residues.

This TCR came from a woman aged 60-70 years with active COVID-19. The sequenced sample was peripheral blood. This chain connects TRBV28 to TRBJ2-7, with unresolved D. The CDR3 reads CASSSPGYEQYF. DNA of the CDR3: TGTGCCAGCAGTTCCCCCGGCTACGAGCAGTACTTC.